These T cell receptor beta chains were read from a single sample in a study of blood T cell repertoires in COVID-19. The repertoire was sequenced with immunoSEQ multiplex PCR; TCRdb's copy has only in-frame clones and lacks some. Of tens of thousands of clones detected, 80% to 95% appear once; the ten largest clones hold less than 3.5%. The sequencing input was peripheral blood. The source of these receptors is a man between 65 and 85 years old with active COVID-19. Both conserved end residues are part of each CDR3. D genes are given only for firm matches. Clone sizes are given selectively: once, few, many, or a class where the clone is expanded.

NA,TRBD1,TRBV4-1,TRBJ1-5,TGCGCCAGCAGCCAAGATTCGACAGGGGGCCATCAGCCCCAGCATTTT,CASSQDSTGGHQPQHF
NA,NA,TRBV7-2,TRBJ1-1,TGTGCCAGCAGCTTGGACACCTACACTGAAGCTTTCTTT,CASSLDTYTEAFF
NA,NA,TRBV7-2,TRBJ2-1,TGTGCCAGCAGCATGGGGCGTATCAATGAGCAGTTCTTC,CASSMGRINEQFF
NA,TRBD2,TRBV6-5,TRBJ2-3,TGTGCCAGCAGAAAGAGCGGGGTCCTCCGAGATACGCAGTATTTT,CASRKSGVLRDTQYF
NA,NA,TRBV27,TRBJ2-3,TGTGCCAGCGCGACTAGCACAGATACGCAGTATTTT,CASATSTDTQYF
NA,NA,TRBV6-5,TRBJ2-5,TGTGCCAGCAGAAACAGGAAAGAGACCCAGTACTTC,CASRNRKETQYF
once,NA,TRBV11-2,TRBJ1-1,TGTGCCAGCAGCTTATTGCGAGGGTCTGAAGCTTTCTTT,CASSLLRGSEAFF
NA,TRBD2,TRBV4-3,TRBJ2-3,TGCGCCAGCAGCCAGGGCGGGGGGCTAGCGGGGACCAGCACAGATACGCAGTATTTT,CASSQGGGLAGTSTDTQYF
NA,TRBD1,TRBV5-1,TRBJ1-1,TGCGCCAGCAGCTTGGGGGACAGGGTGTACACTGAAGCTTTCTTT,CASSLGDRVYTEAFF
NA,TRBD1,TRBV27,TRBJ1-6,TGTGCCAGCAGATCCTGGCAGGGGGATTATTCACCCCTCCACTTT,CASRSWQGDYSPLHF
once,TRBD1,TRBV6-6,TRBJ2-3,TGTGCCAGCAGTCCGCGAGGGACGACAGGGGGAGATACGCAGTATTTT,CASSPRGTTGGDTQYF
NA,TRBD1,TRBV3-1/TRBV3-2,TRBJ1-2,TGTGCCAGCAGCGCCGGGACAGTATCATCCCGCTACACCTTC,CASSAGTVSSRYTF
NA,TRBD1,TRBV6-1,TRBJ2-6,TGTGCCAGCAGTGAGAGGGGGCAGGGGTCTCCTGGGGCCAACGTCCTGACTTTC,CASSERGQGSPGANVLTF
NA,NA,TRBV7-8,TRBJ2-3,TGTGCCAGCAACCAAGCCCTTACAGATACGCAGTATTTT,CASNQALTDTQYF
NA,TRBD2,TRBV7-9,TRBJ2-3,TGTGCCAGCAGCCCGGGACTAGCGGGGGCGGTGGATACGCAGTATTTT,CASSPGLAGAVDTQYF
once,TRBD1,TRBV18,TRBJ1-1,TGTGCCAGCTCACCATCCGGGACAGGGGACACTGAAGCTTTCTTT,CASSPSGTGDTEAFF
NA,NA,TRBV19,TRBJ2-6,TGTGCCAGTAGTGGGAGCTCTGGGGCCAACGTCCTGACTTTC,CASSGSSGANVLTF
NA,NA,TRBV20-1,TRBJ2-2,TGCAGTGCTAGTAGCGTCCCCGGCACCGGGGAGCTGTTTTTT,CSASSVPGTGELFF
NA,TRBD1,TRBV28,TRBJ2-3,TGTGCCAGCAGCCCTTGGGACAGGCAAACGCAGTATTTT,CASSPWDRQTQYF
once,TRBD2,TRBV6-5,TRBJ2-1,TGTGCCAGCAGCGGGACTAGCGGGAAAAATGAGCAGTTCTTC,CASSGTSGKNEQFF
NA,TRBD1,TRBV6-5,TRBJ1-2,TGTGCCAGCAGTTCGACAGGGAGCTATGGCTACACCTTC,CASSSTGSYGYTF
NA,TRBD1,TRBV18,TRBJ2-4,TGTGCCAGCTCGCCCTCAACAGGGGGCGCCGCCAAAAACATTCAGTACTTC,CASSPSTGGAAKNIQYF
NA,NA,TRBV5-1,TRBJ1-1,TGCGCCAGCAGCTTGGAAGGGGTGGGCACTGAAGCTTTCTTT,CASSLEGVGTEAFF
once,NA,TRBV5-1,TRBJ1-4,TGCGCCAGCAGCTCAAGACACCCAACTAATGAAAAACTGTTTTTT,CASSSRHPTNEKLFF
NA,NA,TRBV28,TRBJ1-6,TGTGCCAGTCGAGGTCCTTCACCCCTCCACTTT,CASRGPSPLHF
NA,TRBD1,TRBV19,TRBJ2-3,TGTGCCAGTAGTTCCCCGGGACAGGGAGTCACAGATACGCAGTATTTT,CASSSPGQGVTDTQYF
NA,NA,TRBV5-1,TRBJ1-6,TGCGCCAGCAGCTTGGCCCGGGAGGATTCACCCCTCCACTTT,CASSLAREDSPLHF
NA,NA,TRBV25-1,TRBJ2-5,TGTGCCAGCAGTGAATTTGGGGGCCCTAAAGAGACCCAGTACTTC,CASSEFGGPKETQYF
NA,TRBD2,TRBV28,TRBJ2-1,TGTGCCAGCAGCGGGGGGGCGTACAATGAGCAGTTCTTC,CASSGGAYNEQFF
NA,NA,TRBV6-2/TRBV6-3,TRBJ1-3,TGTGCCAGCAGTTACGGCGGGGCTGGAAACACCATATATTTT,CASSYGGAGNTIYF
NA,TRBD1,TRBV19,TRBJ1-6,TGTGCCAGTAGTTACAGGGGGCTTAATTCACCCCTCCACTTT,CASSYRGLNSPLHF
NA,NA,TRBV11-1,TRBJ2-7,TGTGCCAGCACCAACGGGCTAGCTTCCTTCGAGCAGTACTTC,CASTNGLASFEQYF
NA,TRBD1,TRBV5-1,TRBJ1-1,TGCGCCAGCAGCTTGCCCAAGGTGGACAGGGGGAACACTGAAGCTTTCTTT,CASSLPKVDRGNTEAFF
NA,NA,TRBV10-3,TRBJ2-3,TGTGCCATCAGTATTTTAGGACAGCTAGGCACAGATACGCAGTATTTT,CAISILGQLGTDTQYF
NA,NA,TRBV11-2,TRBJ2-2,TGTGCCAGCAGCCTTCAGCAGGGAATTGTCGGGGAGCTGTTTTTT,CASSLQQGIVGELFF
NA,TRBD1,TRBV7-9,TRBJ2-7,TGTGCCAGCAGCCCGCTCCGGGACAGGGGGAAGTATAGCGAGCAGTACTTC,CASSPLRDRGKYSEQYF
NA,NA,TRBV7-9,TRBJ2-7,TGTGCCAGCAGCTGGACTTCCTTCTACGAGCAGTACTTC,CASSWTSFYEQYF
NA,NA,TRBV10-1,TRBJ1-6,TGCGCCAGCAGTGAGGCGGCGGGGAATTCACCCCTCCACTTT,CASSEAAGNSPLHF
NA,NA,TRBV4-1,TRBJ2-1,TGCGCCAGCAGCCAAGACCAACCGGGTCTCAGGGGTGAGCAGTTCTTC,CASSQDQPGLRGEQFF
NA,TRBD2,TRBV19,TRBJ2-3,TGTGCCAGTAGACCCATAGCGGGGGAGGGAGATACGCAGTATTTT,CASRPIAGEGDTQYF
NA,NA,TRBV7-6,TRBJ1-6,TGTGCCAGCAGCTTAGCGCCCAGGGAAGGGAATTCACCCCTCCACTTT,CASSLAPREGNSPLHF
once,TRBD2,TRBV24-1,TRBJ2-2,TGTGCCACCAGTGGAAAGCGGGGGAGAGCGAACACCGGGGAGCTGTTTTTT,CATSGKRGRANTGELFF
NA,NA,TRBV25-1,TRBJ1-3,TGTGCCAGCAGTGAGCAACAAAGCTCTGGAAACACCATATATTTT,CASSEQQSSGNTIYF
few,NA,TRBV2,TRBJ1-6,TGTGCCAGCAGTGAAGAAGGGGCTCTTGGGACACCCCTCCACTTT,CASSEEGALGTPLHF
NA,NA,TRBV7-6,TRBJ1-4,TGTGCCAGCAGCTTAGGTCAGGGCAGCGCCTTCGTGGAAAAACTGTTTTTT,CASSLGQGSAFVEKLFF
NA,TRBD1,TRBV4-1,TRBJ2-1,TGCGCCAGCAGCCAGACAGGGGGTAAGGAGCAGTTCTTC,CASSQTGGKEQFF
once,NA,TRBV15,TRBJ2-1,TGTGCCACCAGCCGCTACAATGAGCAGTTCTTC,CATSRYNEQFF
NA,NA,TRBV7-9,TRBJ2-2,TGTGCCAGCAGACCAACAGCCGCGAACACCGGGGAGCTGTTTTTT,CASRPTAANTGELFF
NA,NA,TRBV19,TRBJ1-6,TGTGCCAGTAGTTCGCAGGGGCGGGAGAATTCACCCCTCCACTTT,CASSSQGRENSPLHF
NA,NA,TRBV2,TRBJ2-1,TGTGCCAGCAGGCCCCAGGGGGGACCCTACAATGAGCAGTTCTTC,CASRPQGGPYNEQFF
once,TRBD1,TRBV7-6,TRBJ1-4,TGTGCCAGCAGCCACCGATCAGGGGGCGAATATGAAAAACTGTTTTTT,CASSHRSGGEYEKLFF
NA,NA,TRBV5-1,TRBJ1-1,TGCGCCAGCAGCTTTTCCCGGGGGAACACTGAAGCTTTCTTT,CASSFSRGNTEAFF
NA,NA,TRBV27,TRBJ1-1,TGTGCCAGCAGTTTGGGCAGGGTGACTGAAGCTTTCTTT,CASSLGRVTEAFF